Listed below are T cell receptor beta chains from one sample, sequenced in a study of OX40 agonist ivuxolimab in advanced cancers. Method: immunoSEQ multiplex PCR; TCRdb's copy keeps in-frame clones and lacks some. The table has around 33,000 clones, approximately 89% seen once. Here the sequenced sample was CD4+ or CD8+ T cells sorted from blood, taken in a trial of the OX40 agonist ivuxolimab. Receptor source: an adult with an advanced solid tumor such as melanoma, head and neck, liver or kidney cancer. CDR3s include the opening cysteine and the closing phenylalanine or tryptophan. A D gene is named only where the DNA matches it firmly. The size entry is marked missing in some rows and otherwise reads once, few, many or a size class.

V gene	clone size	D gene	J gene	CDR3 DNA	CDR3 protein
TRBV19	NA	TRBD1	TRBJ1-1	TGTGCCAGTAGTCAGAGACAGGGTAACACTGAAGCTTTCTTT	CASSQRQGNTEAFF
TRBV9	NA	TRBD2	TRBJ2-3	TGTGCCAGCAGCCCCCTCCGGGGGGTTAGCACAGATACGCAGTATTTT	CASSPLRGVSTDTQYF
TRBV10-3	NA	NA	TRBJ1-5	TGTGCCATCAGTGAACGCAGGGGAATCAGAGGTGATCAGCCCCAGCATTTT	CAISERRGIRGDQPQHF
TRBV6-5	NA	TRBD1	TRBJ1-1	TGTGCCAGCAGTTACCCCGGGACAGGGGTGTTAGCTTTCTTT	CASSYPGTGVLAFF
TRBV6-1	NA	NA	TRBJ2-1	TGTGCCAGCAGTCCCGGGAGCACGCACAATGAGCAGTTCTTC	CASSPGSTHNEQFF
TRBV5-1	NA	NA	TRBJ2-5	TGCGCCAGCAGCCCCAGCGGCCCCCAAGAGACCCAGTACTTC	CASSPSGPQETQYF
TRBV18	NA	NA	TRBJ1-4	TGTGCCAGCTCACCAGGGGGGGGAAGACTTGAAAAACTGTTTTTT	CASSPGGGRLEKLFF
TRBV5-4	NA	TRBD1	TRBJ2-5	TGTGCCAGCAGCATGCAGGGGGCTATGGAGACCCAGTACTTC	CASSMQGAMETQYF
TRBV5-1	once	NA	TRBJ1-4	TGCGCCAGCAGCTTGGGGCCCCCTAATGAAAAACTGTTTTTT	CASSLGPPNEKLFF
TRBV7-2	NA	TRBD1	TRBJ1-4	TGTGCCAGCAGCTTAGGACAGGGAAGGGAAAAACTGTTTTTT	CASSLGQGREKLFF
TRBV6-6	NA	TRBD2	TRBJ2-7	TGTGCCAGCAGTTACCGAACTAGCGGGTTAACCTACGAGCAGTACTTC	CASSYRTSGLTYEQYF
TRBV14	NA	TRBD1	TRBJ2-2	TGTGCCAGCAGCCAGGGCTTACAGGGGGCGACCACCGGGGAGCTGTTTTTT	CASSQGLQGATTGELFF
TRBV7-6	NA	TRBD2	TRBJ2-7	TGTGCCAGCAGCTTAAGTCTAGCGGGAGTCCACGAGCAGTACTTC	CASSLSLAGVHEQYF
TRBV30	NA	NA	TRBJ2-5	TGTGCCTGGAGTACTCCATTCATACTAATTCAAGAGACCCAGTACTTC	CAWSTPFILIQETQYF
TRBV7-9	NA	TRBD1	TRBJ1-1	TGTGCCAGCAGCACCACGACCCAGGGGGACACTGAAGCTTTCTTT	CASSTTTQGDTEAFF
TRBV6-5	NA	NA	TRBJ1-2	TGTGCCAGCAGTTTCTTCGGAGGTCGTGGCTACACCTTC	CASSFFGGRGYTF
TRBV6-1	NA	NA	TRBJ1-4	TGTGCCAGCAGTTCGGGGGCAAGGGAAAAACTGTTTTTT	CASSSGAREKLFF
TRBV7-8	NA	NA	TRBJ2-7	TGTGCCAGCAGCTTAGCGGGCGGGAACAACTTTGAGCAGTACTTC	CASSLAGGNNFEQYF
TRBV5-1	NA	TRBD2	TRBJ2-3	TGCGCCAGCAGCTTGGCGACAGTAGGGGTAGCGGGTTTAGATACGCAGTATTTT	CASSLATVGVAGLDTQYF
TRBV11-2	NA	TRBD2	TRBJ2-2	TGTGCCAGCAGCTTACGGACTAGCGGGAGTGGGTTGGGGGAGCTGTTTTTT	CASSLRTSGSGLGELFF
TRBV28	once	NA	TRBJ2-1	TGTGCCAGCACCGATTCGTCGACCTACAATGAGCAGTTCTTC	CASTDSSTYNEQFF
TRBV18	NA	NA	TRBJ2-3	TGTGCCAGCTCAACCACGGGGGTCGCGCAGTATTTT	CASSTTGVAQYF
TRBV5-1	NA	NA	TRBJ2-3	TGCGCCAGCAGCTTTGGCAGGGGTGCAGATACGCAGTATTTT	CASSFGRGADTQYF
TRBV15	NA	NA	TRBJ2-4	TGTGCCACCAGCAGACCCCGTGGCAGGGAAATCATTCAGTACTTC	CATSRPRGREIIQYF
TRBV28	few	TRBD2	TRBJ2-7	TGTGCCAGCAGTCCTTGGGGGGGGACCTCCTACGAGCAGTACTTC	CASSPWGGTSYEQYF
TRBV19	NA	TRBD1	TRBJ2-1	TGTGCCAGTAGCGATCTAGGACAGGGATGGAAGAATGAGCAGTTCTTC	CASSDLGQGWKNEQFF
TRBV10-3	NA	TRBD2	TRBJ2-7	TGTGCCATCAGTGATCCCGGGACTAGCGGTTCCTACGAGCAGTACTTC	CAISDPGTSGSYEQYF